This TCR beta chain was observed in a study of blood T cell repertoires in COVID-19. The overall study: T cells, B-cell-depleted T cells, or PBMCs supplied cDNA or gDNA.

This clone has a single count. CDR1 is SGHNT and CDR2 is YENEEA in the germline V gene. The length of the CDR3 is 14 residues. The V gene lost 3 bases and the J gene lost 6 bases, with 15 bases spanning the gap. Assay used: immunoSEQ multiplex PCR; TCRdb lists only in-frame clones, some missing. Among 180,000 or so clones listed, around 79% were seen once. Participant ages covered about 18 to 95 years across about 22 US areas. For recovered donors of Cohort 3, there were two negative PCRs, clearance, or symptom resolution. The specimen was PBMCs or T cells enriched from blood (not recorded which). The gene calls are TRBV11-3 and TRBJ2-7, with D possibly being TRBD1 (7 bases). The sequence was collected from a man between 50 and 59 years old who had recovered from COVID-19. CDR3 DNA: TGTGCCAGCAGCTTGACAGGGTTCGGGAGCGAGCAGTACTTC. Residues: CASSLTGFGSEQYF.